This T cell receptor (beta chain) was observed in a study of identical twins. Overall study findings and caveats: Abundant beta clonotypes from cord blood had fewer insertions, unlike memory repertoires, which showed none. Conclusions were drawn cross-sectionally by statistical analysis, without following the same donors.

Template switching, a step in the protocol, added a universal primer site, and cDNA carried unique molecular identifiers. TCRdb passed the 5' RACE reads through MiXCR, listing each CDR3 protein once. This table has 200,000 to 250,000 distinct CDR3 sequences, 6% to 9% appearing once. Ten or more counts support this clonotype. Its matching antigen is unknown. V dropped 5 bases and J dropped 4; count of bases not matched to a gene: 6. This CDR3 has 15 amino acids. Per germline, CDR1 SGHTA and CDR2 FQGNSA. These data were also reused for a study on yellow fever vaccine responses in identical twins.

This sequence joins TRBV7-2 and TRBJ1-2; 11 positions agree with TRBD1. Sequencing was carried out using memory (CD45RO+) T cells sorted from blood. The sequence came from a woman aged 18 to 35 in good health. The CDR3 reads CASSTAGTGGYGYTF. The CDR3 DNA reads TGTGCCAGCAGCACAGCCGGGACAGGGGGCTATGGCTACACCTTC.